The rows below give T cell receptor beta chains drawn from one sample of a study of blood T cell repertoires in COVID-19. Measured with immunoSEQ multiplex PCR; TCRdb has only the in-frame clones, and not every one. This repertoire shows around 260,000 clones, 75% to 95% found once; its top ten account for under 3%. The specimen was peripheral blood. The origin of the receptors is a person in their late teens or twenties with COVID-19, enrolled during active disease. Both conserved end residues are part of each CDR3. The D gene is left open where the match is weak. A clone size is listed for some rows: how often the clone was seen (once, few, many), or a class if it is expanded.

>TRBJ1-2|TRBD1|-|TRBV30
TGTGCCTGTTGGACAGGCGATCTATGGGGCTACACCTTC
CACWTGDLWGYTF
>TRBJ1-2|TRBD1|-|TRBV12-3/TRBV12-4
TGTGCCAGCACTACAGGGGGCCTCTATGGCTACACCTTC
CASTTGGLYGYTF
>TRBJ2-7|-|-|TRBV2
TGTGCCAGCAGTGACGCAGGGTTCGGGGAGCAGTACTTC
CASSDAGFGEQYF
>TRBJ2-1|-|-|TRBV2
TGTGCCAGCGGCTCCGGGAGCTCCTACAATGAGCAGTTCTTC
CASGSGSSYNEQFF
>TRBJ2-5|TRBD2|-|TRBV4-3
TGCGCCAGCAGCCTAATGACTAGCGGGGAAGAGACCCAGTACTTC
CASSLMTSGEETQYF
>TRBJ2-3|-|-|TRBV10-3
TGTGCCATCAGTCGGGACTCGAGGACTAGCACAGATACGCAGTATTTT
CAISRDSRTSTDTQYF
>TRBJ2-3|-|-|TRBV2
TGTGCCAGCAGTGACAGGGCTGGCACAGATACGCAGTATTTT
CASSDRAGTDTQYF
>TRBJ2-2|-|-|TRBV11-2
TGTGCCAGCAGCTTAGGGGCCTTACTTACGAACACCGGGGAGCTGTTTTTT
CASSLGALLTNTGELFF
>TRBJ2-7|TRBD1|-|TRBV27
TGTGCCAGCACCAGGGACAGGGGCAACGAGCAGTACTTC
CASTRDRGNEQYF
>TRBJ2-7|TRBD2|-|TRBV5-4
TGTGCCAGCAGCTCCGGGACTAGCGGATTCAGATCCTACGAGCAGTACTTC
CASSSGTSGFRSYEQYF
>TRBJ2-2|-|-|TRBV7-9
TGTGCCAGCAGCTTAGGACTAGTGAACACCGGGGAGCTGTTTTTT
CASSLGLVNTGELFF
>TRBJ2-6|-|once|TRBV11-1
TGTGCCAGCAGCTTTGGGGCAGGTGGTGGGGCCAACGTCCTGACTTTC
CASSFGAGGGANVLTF
>TRBJ2-1|TRBD2|-|TRBV24-1
TGTGCCACCAGTGACCGGGGACTAGCGGACAATGAGCAGTTCTTC
CATSDRGLADNEQFF
>TRBJ2-1|TRBD2|-|TRBV5-1
TGCGCCAGCAGCTTGGAGGGGACTAGCGGGATCAATGAGCAGTTCTTC
CASSLEGTSGINEQFF
>TRBJ2-1|-|once|TRBV28
TGTGCCAGCAGGGAGGGGCATGAGCAGTTCTTC
CASREGHEQFF
>TRBJ1-2|-|-|TRBV6-2/TRBV6-3
TGTGCCAGTAGCTCCGACTGGGGCTATGGTTACACCTTC
CASSSDWGYGYTF
>TRBJ2-1|-|-|TRBV10-3
TGTGCCATCACCCCAACGTCGCGCGATGAGCAGTTCTTC
CAITPTSRDEQFF
>TRBJ2-7|-|few|TRBV7-8
TGTGCCAGCAGCTTAGCCCCAATCTACGAGCAGTACTTC
CASSLAPIYEQYF
>TRBJ2-7|-|-|TRBV29-1
TGCAGCGTTGAGGGGGAACAGGGTAGTTCCCCCTACGAGCAGTACTTC
CSVEGEQGSSPYEQYF
>TRBJ2-1|-|-|TRBV9
TGTGCCAGCAGCCCGAGGGGCGGGGCCGGGATCAATGAGCAGTTCTTC
CASSPRGGAGINEQFF
>TRBJ1-2|TRBD1|once|TRBV4-2
TGTGCCAGCAGCCAAGGGACAGGGAGCGGCTACACCTTC
CASSQGTGSGYTF
>TRBJ1-3|TRBD1|-|TRBV9
TGTGCCAGCAGCGCCTCACAGGGGCTCTCTGGAAACACCATATATTTT
CASSASQGLSGNTIYF
>TRBJ2-2|TRBD2|-|TRBV5-1
TGCGCCAGCAGCTGGTTAGGGATAGCGGGAGTGGCCTACACCGGGGAGCTGTTTTTT
CASSWLGIAGVAYTGELFF
>TRBJ1-4|-|-|TRBV6-5
TGTGCCAGCAGTTTTACGGGGGGCCAACTGTTTTTT
CASSFTGGQLFF
>TRBJ1-2|-|once|TRBV7-2
TGTGCCAGCAGCTTCAGGGTATCCGGCTATGGCTACACCTTC
CASSFRVSGYGYTF
>TRBJ1-3|-|-|TRBV5-4
TGTGCCAGCAGCCCAGAGTCGGGTGGAAACACCATATATTTT
CASSPESGGNTIYF
>TRBJ2-7|TRBD1|-|TRBV2
TGTGCCAGCAGCGGACAGGGCTACGAGCAGTACTTC
CASSGQGYEQYF
>TRBJ1-4|TRBD1|-|TRBV3-1/TRBV3-2
TGTGCCAGCAGCCAAGTCGGGACAGGGGGCGAAAAACTGTTTTTT
CASSQVGTGGEKLFF
>TRBJ2-7|-|few|TRBV11-2
TGTGCCAGCAGCTTGGACAGAAGAAACTACGAGCAGTACTTC
CASSLDRRNYEQYF
>TRBJ2-1|-|-|TRBV30
TGTGCCTGGAGTGTACGGGGTTGGTATAGCAATGAGCAGTTCTTC
CAWSVRGWYSNEQFF
>TRBJ2-2|TRBD2|-|TRBV6-2/TRBV6-3
TGTGCCAGCAGTTCCCTCCGCCCGCGCGGGAGTAGCGGGGAGCTGTTTTTT
CASSSLRPRGSSGELFF
>TRBJ1-1|-|-|TRBV27
TGTGCCAGCAGTTTACGCCCAGGGGTGGGCACTGAAGCTTTCTTT
CASSLRPGVGTEAFF
>TRBJ2-3|-|-|TRBV7-8
TGTGCCAGCAGCTACCGGGACATAGAAGATACGCAGTATTTT
CASSYRDIEDTQYF
>TRBJ2-7|-|once|TRBV6-5
TGTGCCAGCAGGGGCCTGACCCTGTCCTACGAGCAGTACTTC
CASRGLTLSYEQYF
>TRBJ1-1|TRBD1|-|TRBV29-1
TGCAGCGTAGATACAGGGGATATCGCTGAAGCTTTCTTT
CSVDTGDIAEAFF
>TRBJ1-2|-|-|TRBV6-2/TRBV6-3
TGTGCCAGCAGTTATTGGGGAGTTCTCGTGGTTGGCCACACCTTC
CASSYWGVLVVGHTF
>TRBJ2-7|-|-|TRBV4-2
TGTGCCAGCAGCCAACCGTCAGTCGACGAGCAGTACTTC
CASSQPSVDEQYF
>TRBJ1-6|TRBD1|-|TRBV5-4
TGTGCCAGCCAGGGACAGAAAAATTCACCCCTCCACTTT
CASQGQKNSPLHF
>TRBJ2-5|TRBD1|-|TRBV3-1/TRBV3-2
TGTGCCAGCAGCCAAGTGGACAGGGTGACAGAGACCCAGTACTTC
CASSQVDRVTETQYF
>TRBJ2-1|-|-|TRBV6-2/TRBV6-3
TGTGCCAGCAGTCCCCAACCGGACTGGTTCCATGAGCAGTTCTTC
CASSPQPDWFHEQFF
>TRBJ1-3|-|-|TRBV13
TGTGCCAGCAGTCGCGACAGGATGTCTGGAAACACCATATATTTT
CASSRDRMSGNTIYF
>TRBJ2-1|TRBD2|-|TRBV11-2
TGTGCCAGCAGCTTAAGACTAGCGGGAGGGGATGAGCAGTTCTTC
CASSLRLAGGDEQFF